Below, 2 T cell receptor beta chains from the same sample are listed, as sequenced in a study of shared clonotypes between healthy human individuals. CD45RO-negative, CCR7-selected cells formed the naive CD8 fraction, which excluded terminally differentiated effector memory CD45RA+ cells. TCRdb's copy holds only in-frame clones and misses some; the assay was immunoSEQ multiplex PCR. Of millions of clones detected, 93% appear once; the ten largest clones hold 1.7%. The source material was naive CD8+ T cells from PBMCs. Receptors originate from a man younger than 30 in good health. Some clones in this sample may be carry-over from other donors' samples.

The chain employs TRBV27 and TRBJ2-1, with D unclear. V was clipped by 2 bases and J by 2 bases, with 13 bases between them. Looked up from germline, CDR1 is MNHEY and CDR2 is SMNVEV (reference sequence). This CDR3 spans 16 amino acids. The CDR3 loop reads CASSLNLGGTYNEQFF. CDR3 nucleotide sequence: TGTGCCAGCAGTTTAAACCTCGGCGGAACCTACAATGAGCAGTTCTTC.

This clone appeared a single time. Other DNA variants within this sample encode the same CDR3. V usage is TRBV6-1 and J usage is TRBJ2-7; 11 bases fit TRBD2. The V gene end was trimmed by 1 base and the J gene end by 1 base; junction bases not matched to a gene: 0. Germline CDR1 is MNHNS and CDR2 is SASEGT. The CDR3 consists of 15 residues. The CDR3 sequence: CASSEGLAGSYEQYF. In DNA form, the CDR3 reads TGTGCCAGCAGTGAAGGACTAGCGGGATCCTACGAGCAGTACTTC.